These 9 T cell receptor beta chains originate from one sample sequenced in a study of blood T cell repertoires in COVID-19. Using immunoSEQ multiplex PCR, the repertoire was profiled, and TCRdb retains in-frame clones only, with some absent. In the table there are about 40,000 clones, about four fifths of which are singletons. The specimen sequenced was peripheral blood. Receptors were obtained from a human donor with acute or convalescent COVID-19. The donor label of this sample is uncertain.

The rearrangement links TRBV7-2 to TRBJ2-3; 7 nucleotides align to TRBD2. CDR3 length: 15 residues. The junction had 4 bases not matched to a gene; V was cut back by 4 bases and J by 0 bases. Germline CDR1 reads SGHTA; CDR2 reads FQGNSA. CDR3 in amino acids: CASSYGLDSTDTQYF. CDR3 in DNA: TGTGCCAGCAGCTATGGACTAGACAGCACAGATACGCAGTATTTT.

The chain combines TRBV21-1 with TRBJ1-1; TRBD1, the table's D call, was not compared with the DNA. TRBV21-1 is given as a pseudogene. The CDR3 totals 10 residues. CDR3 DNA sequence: TGTGCCAGCAGGGACAGTGAAGCTTTCTTT. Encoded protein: CASRDSEAFF.

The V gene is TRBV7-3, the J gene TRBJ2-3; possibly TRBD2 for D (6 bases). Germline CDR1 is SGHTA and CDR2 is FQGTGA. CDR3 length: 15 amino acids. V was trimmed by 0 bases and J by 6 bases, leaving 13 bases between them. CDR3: CASSLTGTPGDTQYF. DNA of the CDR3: TGTGCCAGCAGCTTAACCGGGACTCCTGGTGATACGCAGTATTTT.

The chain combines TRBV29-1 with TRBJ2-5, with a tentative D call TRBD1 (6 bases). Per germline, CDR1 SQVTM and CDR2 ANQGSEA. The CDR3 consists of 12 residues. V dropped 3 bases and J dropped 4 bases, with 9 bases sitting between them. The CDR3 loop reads CSVDEQGETQYF. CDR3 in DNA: TGCAGCGTTGACGAACAGGGAGAGACCCAGTACTTC.

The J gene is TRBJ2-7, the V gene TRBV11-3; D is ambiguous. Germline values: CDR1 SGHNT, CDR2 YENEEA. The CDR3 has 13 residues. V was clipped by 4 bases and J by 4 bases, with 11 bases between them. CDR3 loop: CASSSFDSYEQYF. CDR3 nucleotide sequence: TGTGCCAGCAGCTCGTTCGACTCGTACGAGCAGTACTTC.

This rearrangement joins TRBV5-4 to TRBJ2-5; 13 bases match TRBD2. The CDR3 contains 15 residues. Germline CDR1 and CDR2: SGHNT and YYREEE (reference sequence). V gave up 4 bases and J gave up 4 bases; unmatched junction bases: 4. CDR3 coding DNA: TGTGCCAGCAGCGCCAGACTAGCGGGAGGAGAGACCCAGTACTTC. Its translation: CASSARLAGGETQYF.

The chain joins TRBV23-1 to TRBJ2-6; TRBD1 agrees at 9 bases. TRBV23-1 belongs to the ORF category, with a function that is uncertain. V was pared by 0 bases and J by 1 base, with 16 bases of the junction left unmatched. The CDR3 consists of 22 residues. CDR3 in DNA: TGCGCCAGCAGTCAATCAAGCTTCACGAAGGGACAGGGAACTTCTGGGGCCAACGTCCTGACTTTC. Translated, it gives CASSQSSFTKGQGTSGANVLTF.

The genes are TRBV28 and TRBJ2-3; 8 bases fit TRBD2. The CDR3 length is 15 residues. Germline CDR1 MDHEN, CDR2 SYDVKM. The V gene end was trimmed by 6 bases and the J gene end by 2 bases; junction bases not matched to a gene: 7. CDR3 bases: TGTGCCAGCAGCCAAACTAGCGGATACACAGATACGCAGTATTTT. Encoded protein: CASSQTSGYTDTQYF. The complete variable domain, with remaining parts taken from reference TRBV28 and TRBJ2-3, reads DVKVTQSSRYLVKRTGEKVFLECVQDMDHENMFWYRQDPGLGLRLIYFSYDVKMKEKGDIPEGYSVSREKKERFSLILESASTNQTSMYLCASSQTSGYTDTQYFGPGTRLTVL.

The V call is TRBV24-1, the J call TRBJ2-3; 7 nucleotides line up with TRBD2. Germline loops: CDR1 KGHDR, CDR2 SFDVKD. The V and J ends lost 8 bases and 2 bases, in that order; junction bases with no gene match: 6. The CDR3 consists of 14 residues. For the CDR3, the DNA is TGTGCCACCAACGCTGGGGACTACACAGATACGCAGTATTTT. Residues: CATNAGDYTDTQYF.